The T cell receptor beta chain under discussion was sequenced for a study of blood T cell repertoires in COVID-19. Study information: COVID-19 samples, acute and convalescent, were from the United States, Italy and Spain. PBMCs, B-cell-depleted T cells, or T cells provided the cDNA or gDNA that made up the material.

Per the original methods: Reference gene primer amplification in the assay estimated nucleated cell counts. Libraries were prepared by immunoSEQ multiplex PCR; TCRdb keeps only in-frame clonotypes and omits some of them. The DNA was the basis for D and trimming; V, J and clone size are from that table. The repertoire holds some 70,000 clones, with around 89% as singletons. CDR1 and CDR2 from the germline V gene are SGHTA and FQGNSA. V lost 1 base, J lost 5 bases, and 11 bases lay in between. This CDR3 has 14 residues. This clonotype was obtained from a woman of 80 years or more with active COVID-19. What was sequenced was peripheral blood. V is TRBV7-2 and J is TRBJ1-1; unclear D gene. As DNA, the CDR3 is TGTGCCAGCAGCTTAGTGAGGGTAGGGACTGAAGCTTTCTTT. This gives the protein CASSLVRVGTEAFF.